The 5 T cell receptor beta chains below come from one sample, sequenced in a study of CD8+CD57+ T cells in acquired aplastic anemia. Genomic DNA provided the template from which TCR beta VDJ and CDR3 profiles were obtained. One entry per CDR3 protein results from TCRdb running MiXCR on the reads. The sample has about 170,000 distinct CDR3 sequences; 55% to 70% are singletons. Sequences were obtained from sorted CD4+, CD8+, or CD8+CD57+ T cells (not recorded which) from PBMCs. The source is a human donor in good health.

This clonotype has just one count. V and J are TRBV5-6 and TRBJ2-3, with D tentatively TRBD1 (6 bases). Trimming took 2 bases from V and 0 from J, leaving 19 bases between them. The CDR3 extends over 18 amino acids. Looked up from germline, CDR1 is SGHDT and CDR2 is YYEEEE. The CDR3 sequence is CASSFAGTKLASTDTQYF. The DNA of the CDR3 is TGTGCCAGCAGCTTTGCAGGGACAAAGCTTGCTAGCACAGATACGCAGTATTTT.

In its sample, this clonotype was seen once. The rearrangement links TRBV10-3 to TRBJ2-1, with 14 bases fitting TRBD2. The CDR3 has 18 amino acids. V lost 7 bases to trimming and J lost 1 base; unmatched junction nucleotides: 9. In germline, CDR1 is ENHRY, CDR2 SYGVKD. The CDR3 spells CAITPGLAGVGSYNEQFF. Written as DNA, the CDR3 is TGTGCCATCACACCGGGACTAGCGGGAGTCGGATCCTACAATGAGCAGTTCTTC.

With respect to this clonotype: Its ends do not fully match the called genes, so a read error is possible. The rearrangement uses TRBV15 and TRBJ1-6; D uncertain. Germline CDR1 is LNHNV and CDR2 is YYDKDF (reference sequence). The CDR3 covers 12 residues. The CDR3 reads CATSSLNSPLQF. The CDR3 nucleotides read TGTGCCACTAGCAGCCTCAATTCACCCCTCCAATTT.

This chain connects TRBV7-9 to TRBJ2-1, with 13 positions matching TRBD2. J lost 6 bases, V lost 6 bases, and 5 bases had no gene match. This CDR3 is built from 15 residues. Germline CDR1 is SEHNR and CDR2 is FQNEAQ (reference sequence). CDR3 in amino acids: CASSPRLAGGNEQFF. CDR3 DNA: TGTGCCAGCAGTCCCCGACTAGCGGGAGGCAATGAGCAGTTCTTC.

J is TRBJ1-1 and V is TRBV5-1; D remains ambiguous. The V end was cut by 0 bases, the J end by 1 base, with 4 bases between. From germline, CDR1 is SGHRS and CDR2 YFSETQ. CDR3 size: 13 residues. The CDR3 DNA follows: TGCGCCAGCAGCTTGGAGGCGAACACTGAAGCTTTCTTT. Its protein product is CASSLEANTEAFF.